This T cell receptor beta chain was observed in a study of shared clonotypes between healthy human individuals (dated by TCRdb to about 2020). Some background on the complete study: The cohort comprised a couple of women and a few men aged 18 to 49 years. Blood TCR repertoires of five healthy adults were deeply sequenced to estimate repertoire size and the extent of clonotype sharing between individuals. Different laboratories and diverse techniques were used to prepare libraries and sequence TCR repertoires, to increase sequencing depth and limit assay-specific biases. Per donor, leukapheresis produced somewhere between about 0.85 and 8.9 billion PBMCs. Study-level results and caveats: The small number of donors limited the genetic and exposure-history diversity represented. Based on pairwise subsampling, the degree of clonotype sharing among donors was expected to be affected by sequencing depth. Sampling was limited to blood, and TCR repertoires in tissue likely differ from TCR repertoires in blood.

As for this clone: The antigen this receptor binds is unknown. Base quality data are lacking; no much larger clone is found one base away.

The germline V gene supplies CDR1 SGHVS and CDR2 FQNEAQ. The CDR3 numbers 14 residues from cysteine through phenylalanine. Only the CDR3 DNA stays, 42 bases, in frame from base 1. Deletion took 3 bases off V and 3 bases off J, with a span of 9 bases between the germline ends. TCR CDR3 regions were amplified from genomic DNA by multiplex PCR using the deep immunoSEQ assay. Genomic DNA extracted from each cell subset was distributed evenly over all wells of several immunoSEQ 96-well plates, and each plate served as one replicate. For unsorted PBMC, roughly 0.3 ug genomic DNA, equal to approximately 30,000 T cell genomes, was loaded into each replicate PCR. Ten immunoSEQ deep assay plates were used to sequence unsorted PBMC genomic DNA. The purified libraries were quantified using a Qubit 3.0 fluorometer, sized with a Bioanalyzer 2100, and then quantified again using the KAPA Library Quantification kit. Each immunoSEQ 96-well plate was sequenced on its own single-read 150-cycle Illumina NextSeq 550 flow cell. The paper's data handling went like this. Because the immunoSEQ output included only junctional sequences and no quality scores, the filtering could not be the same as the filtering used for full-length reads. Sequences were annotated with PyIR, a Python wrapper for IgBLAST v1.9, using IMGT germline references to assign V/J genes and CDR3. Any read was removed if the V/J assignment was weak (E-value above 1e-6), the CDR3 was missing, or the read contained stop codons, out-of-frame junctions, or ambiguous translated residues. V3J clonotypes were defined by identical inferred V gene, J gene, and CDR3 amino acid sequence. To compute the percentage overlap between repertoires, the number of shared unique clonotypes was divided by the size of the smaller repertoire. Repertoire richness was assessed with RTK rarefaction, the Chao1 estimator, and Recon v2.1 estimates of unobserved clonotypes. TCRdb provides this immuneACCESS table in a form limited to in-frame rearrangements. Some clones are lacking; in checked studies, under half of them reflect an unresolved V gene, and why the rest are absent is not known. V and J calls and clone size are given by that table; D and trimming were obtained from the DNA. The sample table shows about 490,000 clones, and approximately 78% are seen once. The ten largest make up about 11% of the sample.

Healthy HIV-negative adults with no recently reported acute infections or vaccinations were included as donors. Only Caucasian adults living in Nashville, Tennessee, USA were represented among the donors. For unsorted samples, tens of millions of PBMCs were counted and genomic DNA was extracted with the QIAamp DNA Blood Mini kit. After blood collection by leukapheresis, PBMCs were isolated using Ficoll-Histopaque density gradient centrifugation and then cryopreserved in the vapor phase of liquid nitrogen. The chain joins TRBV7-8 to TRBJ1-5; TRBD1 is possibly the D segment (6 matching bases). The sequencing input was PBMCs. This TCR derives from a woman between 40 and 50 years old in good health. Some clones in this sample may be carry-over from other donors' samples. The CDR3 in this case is CASSLGTSNQPQHF. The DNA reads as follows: TGTGCCAGCAGCTTGGGGACATCCAATCAGCCCCAGCATTTT.